Shown below are 29 T cell receptor beta chains from a single sample sequenced in a study of PD-L1 blockade in urothelial cancer (dated by TCRdb to about 2017). Per the publication, the time point label means: pretreatment peripheral blood. Receptors were amplified or captured by the immunoSEQ multiplex PCR assay. TCRdb took over this immuneACCESS table, retaining in-frame rearrangements with V and J assigned. Such tables are incomplete; in checked studies, under half of the missing clones stem from an unresolved V gene, and the remainder is unexplained. Recorded for this sample are some 45,000 clones; about 88% of them occurred a single time. The biggest ten clones account for around 25% of the sample. Sequenced material: PBMCs, taken around atezolizumab (anti-PD-L1) treatment. The receptor set was obtained from a donor at least 40 years old with urothelial cancer.

Of note for this clone: One junction end disagrees with the germline gene, perhaps due to a read error. The chain uses TRBV7-7 and TRBJ2-7; 9 positions agree with TRBD1. CDR1 and CDR2 (germline): SSHAT, FNYEAQ (reference sequence). The CDR3 covers 15 residues. CDR3 sequence reads: CASSRQAGTGFEQYF. The CDR3 DNA reads TGTGCTAGCAGCCGGCAAGCCGGGACAGGGTTCGAGCAGTACTTC.

The rearrangement links TRBV10-2 to TRBJ2-3; 8 nucleotides align to TRBD2. The CDR3 has 14 residues. Germline values: CDR1 WSHSY, CDR2 SAAADI. The junction had 6 bases not matched to a gene; V was cut back by 6 bases and J by 4 bases. CDR3 in amino acids: CASRNGRGPDTQYF. The CDR3 nucleotides are TGCGCCAGCAGAAACGGGAGGGGCCCAGATACGCAGTATTTT.

V is TRBV4-2 and J is TRBJ2-3; 7 bases are a match to TRBD2. The CDR3 consists of 17 residues. Germline CDR1 LGHNA, CDR2 YNFKEQ. Losses at the gene ends were 4 bases for V and 0 bases for J; bases not matched to a gene: 10. CDR3 amino acids: CASSRWQASGSTDTQYF. The CDR3 region has the DNA TGTGCCAGCAGCCGTTGGCAAGCTAGCGGTAGCACAGATACGCAGTATTTT.

The chain couples TRBV7-2 to TRBJ1-5; 8 nucleotides line up with TRBD1. Per germline, CDR1 SGHTA and CDR2 FQGNSA. V shed 2 bases and J 2 bases; nucleotides not matched to a gene: 5. This CDR3 has 16 amino acids. CDR3 in amino acids: CASSLHRGGGNQPQHF. CDR3 DNA: TGTGCCAGCAGCTTACACAGGGGGGGCGGCAATCAGCCCCAGCATTTT.

The V and J genes are TRBV14 and TRBJ2-6; 8 bases align to TRBD1. The germline gives CDR1 SGHDN, CDR2 FVKESK. The CDR3 has 24 residues. V lost 1 base to trimming and J lost 0 bases; unmatched junction nucleotides: 23. CDR3 in DNA: TGTGCCAGCAGCCAAGGTCTGGGCAGGGGGCTACCCAAACCCTACGACTCTGGGGCCAACGTCCTGACTTTC. This sequence encodes CASSQGLGRGLPKPYDSGANVLTF.

The V call is TRBV7-2, the J call TRBJ1-4, with D perhaps matching TRBD1 (5 bases). Germline CDR1 and CDR2: SGHTA and FQGNSA. V was clipped by 1 base and J by 14 bases, with 20 bases between them. The CDR3 consists of 15 residues. The CDR3 bases are TGTGCCAGCAGCTTAGACCAAAGGGGTTCAGGTGTGCTGTTTTTT. Its translation is CASSLDQRGSGVLFF.

The chain recombines TRBV27 with TRBJ1-1; TRBD1 agrees at 10 bases. Germline V gene lookup returns CDR1 MNHEY and CDR2 SMNVEV (reference sequence). This CDR3 comprises 16 residues. V trimming: 6 bases; J trimming: 1 base; junction bases outside the gene matches: 8. The DNA of the CDR3 is TGTGCCAGCAGCCCGACAGGGGGCTCTTCGAACACTGAAGCTTTCTTT. Encoded protein: CASSPTGGSSNTEAFF.

V gene TRBV19 combines with J gene TRBJ2-7; D is perhaps TRBD1 (6 bases). Trimming left V 5 bases short and J 3 bases short, with 11 bases between. Germline V gene sequence: CDR1 LNHDA, CDR2 SQIVND (reference sequence). CDR3 length equals 13 residues. The CDR3 DNA is TGTGCCAGTAGTCGGACAGCCTTCTACGAGCAGTACTTC. It encodes CASSRTAFYEQYF.

V is TRBV7-9 and J is TRBJ2-3, with 13 bases aligning to TRBD2. Losses at the gene ends were 7 bases for V and 3 bases for J; bases not matched to a gene: 7. This CDR3 is built from 16 residues. Germline V CDR1 and CDR2: SEHNR, FQNEAQ (reference sequence). CDR3 loop: CASTDPGLAGTDTQYF. Written as DNA, the CDR3 is TGTGCCAGCACCGACCCGGGACTAGCGGGAACAGATACGCAGTATTTT.

The rearrangement links TRBV25-1 to TRBJ1-2; D not certain. This CDR3 comprises 13 residues. Germline V gene sequence: CDR1 MGHDK, CDR2 SYGVNS. V gave up 6 bases and J gave up 6 bases, with 14 bases separating them. CDR3 amino acids: CASSLSDWDGYTF. CDR3 DNA: TGTGCCAGCAGCCTATCCGACTGGGATGGCTACACCTTC.

This chain links TRBV19 with TRBJ2-1; 8 nucleotides match TRBD1. This CDR3 is built from 13 residues. CDR1 and CDR2 from the germline V gene are LNHDA and SQIVND (reference sequence). V shed 6 bases and J 10 bases; nucleotides not matched to a gene: 8. The CDR3 reads CASSRTGLDEQFF. Written as DNA, the CDR3 is TGTGCCAGTAGCCGGACAGGGTTGGACGAGCAGTTCTTC.

This clone was picked up a small number of times. The V and J genes are TRBV6-5 and TRBJ1-2; D may be TRBD1 (6 bases). This CDR3 contains 13 residues. Looked up from germline, CDR1 is MNHEY and CDR2 is SVGAGI. Trimming removed 5 bases at V and 4 bases at J, with 11 bases between. CDR3 nucleotides: TGTGCCAGCAGTCAAACAGGGACCTATGGCTACACCTTC. It codes for CASSQTGTYGYTF.

The chain links TRBV18 to TRBJ2-2, with D possibly being TRBD1 (5 bases). Per the germline V gene, CDR1 is KGHSH and CDR2 is LQKENI. This CDR3 is 13 amino acids long. The V gene lost 3 bases and the J gene lost 4 bases, with 6 bases spanning the gap. The CDR3 coding sequence is TGTGCCAGCTCACCCAGGGTCACCGGGGAGCTGTTTTTT. It translates to CASSPRVTGELFF.

This clone was observed a few times. The chain carries TRBV7-2 and TRBJ2-3, with D possibly being TRBD2 (6 bases). Trimming left V 5 bases short and J 6 bases short, with 9 bases between. CDR1 and CDR2 (germline): SGHTA, FQGNSA. This CDR3 has 12 residues. In nucleotides, the CDR3 is TGTGCCAGCAGCCCAAGCGGGGATACGCAGTATTTT. This gives the protein CASSPSGDTQYF.

The chain recombines TRBV14 with TRBJ1-3, with D possibly being TRBD1 (5 bases). The CDR3 spans 16 residues. Trimming stripped 1 base from V and 0 bases from J, with 10 bases between. Germline CDR1 is SGHDN and CDR2 is FVKESK. This CDR3 reads CASSQVGQHSGNTIYF. The DNA for the CDR3 is TGTGCCAGCAGCCAAGTGGGGCAGCACTCTGGAAACACCATATATTTT.

This rearrangement joins TRBV5-4 to TRBJ2-7; 14 positions match TRBD2. The trim removed 4 bases at V and 6 bases at J, leaving 6 bases unmatched. The CDR3 length is 15 residues. Germline V gene data show CDR1 as SGHNT and CDR2 as YYREEE (reference sequence). In DNA form, the CDR3 reads TGTGCCAGCAGCCATCCGGGACTAGCGGGGGTCGAGCAGTACTTC. As protein: CASSHPGLAGVEQYF. Combining the CDR3 with reference TRBV5-4 and TRBJ2-7 gives the whole variable domain ETGVTQSPTHLIKTRGQQVTLRCSSQSGHNTVSWYQQALGQGPQFIFQYYREEENGRGNFPPRFSGLQFPNYSSELNVNALELDDSALYLCASSHPGLAGVEQYFGPGTRLTVT.

This clone was recorded only once. This chain connects TRBV2 to TRBJ2-1; D is unclear. Germline CDR1 SNHLY, CDR2 FYNNEI. This CDR3 spans 11 amino acids. Trimming shortened V by 7 bases and J by 7 bases, and 8 bases separated the two germline ends. The CDR3, as DNA: TGTGCCAGCACCCTATGGAATGAGCAGTTCTTC. Translated: CASTLWNEQFF. The full variable domain, completed using reference TRBV2 and TRBJ2-1, is EPEVTQTPSHQVTQMGQEVILRCVPISNHLYFYWYRQILGQKVEFLVSFYNNEISEKSEIFDDQFSVERPDGSNFTLKIRSTKLEDSAMYFCASTLWNEQFFGPGTRLTVL.

This clone was detected only once. This chain connects TRBV9 to TRBJ2-6, with D tentatively TRBD1 (6 bases). The germline V gene encodes CDR1 SGDLS and CDR2 YYNGEE. V lost 8 bases and J 0 bases, leaving 15 bases between the germline ends. This CDR3 comprises 16 residues. The chain's CDR3 is CASLGRGVSGANVLTF. The CDR3 region has the DNA TGTGCCAGTCTAGGCAGGGGCGTCTCTGGGGCCAACGTCCTGACTTTC. The whole variable domain, filled in from reference TRBV9 and TRBJ2-6, reads DSGVTQTPKHLITATGQRVTLRCSPRSGDLSVYWYQQSLDQGLQFLIQYYNGEERAKGNILERFSAQQFPDLHSELNLSSLELGDSALYFCASLGRGVSGANVLTFGAGSRLTVL.

This sequence joins TRBV5-5 and TRBJ2-2, with TRBD2 matching 8 bases. The germline V gene has CDR1 SGHKS and CDR2 YYEKEE (reference sequence). The CDR3 is 14 residues long. The J segment lost 6 bases and the V segment lost 9 bases, leaving 10 bases of the junction unmatched. The CDR3 coding sequence is TGTGCCACCTCCGGAGCGGGAGTTGCCGGGGAGCTGTTTTTT. Protein product: CATSGAGVAGELFF.

The chain employs TRBV6-5 and TRBJ2-7; D is unclear. The CDR3 loop spans 15 amino acids. CDR1 and CDR2 (germline): MNHEY, SVGAGI. Trimming removed 0 bases at V and 3 bases at J, with 12 bases between. Written as DNA, the CDR3 is TGTGCCAGCAGTTACTCGCCCAAAATACTCTACGAGCAGTACTTC. This encodes CASSYSPKILYEQYF.

The V gene is TRBV10-3, the J gene TRBJ2-1; perhaps TRBD2 as D (6 bases). Germline CDR1 reads ENHRY; CDR2 reads SYGVKD. The length of the CDR3 is 14 residues. Trimming pared 4 bases from V and 2 bases from J, leaving 9 bases between. CDR3 nucleotide sequence: TGTGCCATCAGTGTAGCGGAGACCTACAATGAGCAGTTCTTC. Translation: CAISVAETYNEQFF.

V is TRBV27 and J is TRBJ2-5; the D gene is possibly TRBD2 (6 bases). Germline lookup yields CDR1 MNHEY and CDR2 SMNVEV (reference sequence). Trimming removed 2 bases at V and 2 bases at J, with 12 bases between. This CDR3 has 15 residues. Here the CDR3 reads CASSLAGSLQETQYF. The CDR3 nucleotides are TGTGCCAGCAGTTTAGCCGGGAGCCTTCAAGAGACCCAGTACTTC.

The chain has TRBV4-1 and TRBJ2-3; D perhaps matches TRBD1 (6 bases). Germline CDR1 is MGHRA and CDR2 is YSYEKL. Trimming removed 1 base at V and 4 bases at J, with 15 bases between. This CDR3 spans 16 amino acids. For the CDR3, the DNA is TGCGCCAGCAGCCAAGTCGGGCAGGGGCAAGCAGATACGCAGTATTTT. Residues: CASSQVGQGQADTQYF.

This chain connects TRBV18 to TRBJ2-7; TRBD1 is a possible D gene (6 bases). The CDR3 runs 15 residues. The germline V gene encodes CDR1 KGHSH and CDR2 LQKENI. Trimming pared 1 base from V and 2 bases from J, leaving 12 bases between. DNA of the CDR3: TGTGCCAGCTCACCACAGGGGGAGTCAGCCTACGAGCAGTACTTC. Amino acid sequence: CASSPQGESAYEQYF.

This clone was found once. V usage is TRBV6-1 and J usage is TRBJ2-3; 9 nucleotides agree with TRBD2. V trimming: 8 bases; J trimming: 4 bases; junction bases outside the gene matches: 4. This CDR3 spans 13 amino acids. Germline CDR1 and CDR2: MNHNS and SASEGT. The CDR3 DNA reads TGTGCCAGCCGACTAGCGGTCCCAGATACGCAGTATTTT. It is translated as CASRLAVPDTQYF.

V usage is TRBV7-9 and J usage is TRBJ2-7, with TRBD1 identical over 10 bases. The V segment lost 8 bases and the J segment 2 bases; nucleotides outside the gene matches: 9. The germline gives CDR1 SEHNR, CDR2 FQNEAQ (reference sequence). This CDR3 is 15 amino acids long. The DNA of the CDR3 is TGTGCCAGCCTCCGACAGGGGGCAGGTCCCTACGAGCAGTACTTC. Translated: CASLRQGAGPYEQYF.

This clone was found once. The chain couples TRBV2 to TRBJ2-5, with D perhaps TRBD2 (7 bases). This CDR3 is 16 amino acids long. The germline V gene encodes CDR1 SNHLY and CDR2 FYNNEI. The ends were cut back, 4 bases at V and 8 bases at J, with 23 bases in the middle. The CDR3 nucleotides are TGTGCCAGCAGTGGGTTGGGGGGGCAGTACAAGAGAACCCAGTACTTC. Its protein is CASSGLGGQYKRTQYF.

The chain carries TRBV4-1 and TRBJ2-7; 8 bases are shared with TRBD2. Germline CDR1 MGHRA, CDR2 YSYEKL. The CDR3 contains 14 residues. V lost 5 bases to trimming and J lost 5 bases; unmatched junction nucleotides: 8. CDR3 amino acids: CASSSREGPDEQYF. The CDR3 DNA is TGCGCCAGCAGCAGTCGGGAGGGCCCCGACGAGCAGTACTTC.

This clone has a handful of counts. This chain connects TRBV27 to TRBJ1-2; weak D call: TRBD1 (5 bases). The CDR3 has 13 residues. Trimming shortened V by 6 bases and J by 5 bases, and 13 bases separated the two germline ends. Germline V CDR1 and CDR2: MNHEY, SMNVEV (reference sequence). CDR3 sequence: CASRRPQGYGYTF. Written as DNA, the CDR3 is TGTGCCAGCAGGCGACCCCAGGGTTATGGCTACACCTTC.